This T cell receptor (beta chain) was recovered during a study of cytomegalovirus exposure and HLA in healthy donors. The overall study: Around 180 million T cells yielded more than 95 million unique TCR beta sequences, as an earlier analysis found.

In the PCR, 60 Vbeta and 13 Jbeta primers were used. Original data processing: Among the unique TCR beta chains that a later analysis counted, around 72 million in all, 9.5 million to 11 million were shared. Libraries were prepared by immunoSEQ multiplex PCR; TCRdb keeps only in-frame clonotypes and omits some of them. The V and J calls and clone size come from that table; D and trimming were worked out from the DNA. The sample has roughly 200,000 clones; 9.5% are singletons. Findings and limits, study-wide: For cytomegalovirus status, the classifier reportedly gave diagnoses with high specificity and sensitivity.

A note on this clone: Its antigen is as yet unknown. The sample carries other DNA sequences with the same CDR3.

Unrecorded immune exposures were likely, despite nominal health at sampling. The V gene lost 3 bases and the J gene lost 7 bases, with 16 bases spanning the gap. The CDR3 totals 14 residues. Per germline, CDR1 MNHNS and CDR2 SASEGT. The sequencing input was PBMCs. The chain links TRBV6-1 to TRBJ2-7; D is perhaps TRBD2 (6 bases). This clonotype was obtained from a woman aged 25 to 39 in good health and CMV-seropositive. This chain's CDR3 is CASSEWGEGREQYF. As DNA, the CDR3 is TGTGCCAGCAGTGAGTGGGGAGAAGGGAGGGAGCAGTACTTC.